This T cell receptor (beta chain) was identified during a study of T-cell memory formation after mild COVID-19. This clonotype appeared a single time. Its specificity is unknown. General study points: Among clones contracting day 15 to 85, CD4/CD8 was balanced, whereas later expanders leaned CD4+. That cross-reactive memory joined was suggested by some responding clones appearing in pre-infection memory. The authors did not confirm SARS-CoV-2 specificity of second-wave clones peaking day 37.

TCRdb re-called the 5' RACE reads through MiXCR, storing one row per CDR3 protein. The table includes about 420,000 distinct CDR3 sequences, about 25% detected once. The CDR3 totals 14 residues. CDR1 is GTSNPN, CDR2 SVGIG, per germline (reference sequence). Trimming cost V 2 bases and J 4 bases, with 15 bases left between them. The V gene is TRBV30, the J gene TRBJ2-7, with D hard to call. Sequences were obtained from PBMCs or a T cell subset sorted from them (not recorded which). This receptor was identified in an adult woman who had mild COVID-19 (a few samples of this study predate the infection). Cell type and time point are not known. The CDR3 DNA reads as TGTGCCTGGAGTCCCCCCACGGTAAGGTACGAGCAGTACTTC. Its translation is CAWSPPTVRYEQYF.